This TCR beta chain was documented in a study of blood T cells in healthy people across ages. Study-wide findings and caveats: When set beside aged donors, long-lived donors presented more naive CD4+ cells and higher diversity.

A second PCR, run for about 7 to 11 cycles, used a sample-barcoded 5' primer plus a J-beta primer mix. Every cDNA molecule carried a tag from a template-switch adaptor bearing 12 random nucleotides. Using its own MiXCR run on the 5' RACE reads, TCRdb lists one record per CDR3 protein. The table shows fewer than 800,000 distinct CDR3 sequences, with about 21% occurring only once. A word on this clonotype: The antigen is not known. As the CDR3 is not closed by the conserved phenylalanine or tryptophan, this likely results from a read error.

What was sequenced was blood. This TCR was recovered from a man aged 70 or older in good health.

The CDR3 DNA reads as TGTGCCAGCAGCCCAGACGGGCGTAACTCCTACGAGCAGTACTAC. Residues: CASSPDGRNSYEQYY. The chain has TRBV11-2 and TRBJ2-7, with unresolved D. There are 15 residues in the CDR3. The V gene's germline CDR1 is SGHAT and CDR2 FQNNGV. V was clipped by 5 bases and J by 0 bases, with 14 bases between them.